This T cell receptor (beta chain) was obtained from a study of blood T cells in healthy people across ages. In the case of this clonotype: The target antigen is unknown.

A J-beta primer mix and a sample-barcoded 5' primer were used in a second PCR of roughly 6 to 12 cycles. Researchers report that a template-switch adaptor with 12 random nucleotides tagged each cDNA molecule. TCRdb ran MiXCR on the 5' RACE reads and lists one entry per CDR3 protein. The sample consists of approximately 690,000 distinct CDR3 sequences, about 53% of them appearing once. Total RNA amounts of at least 6 micrograms were extracted per sample. This CDR3 has 13 residues. The germline V and J ends were trimmed by 3 bases and 3 bases, with 7 bases remaining between them. Germline V gene lookup returns CDR1 LGHDT and CDR2 YNNKEL (reference sequence). Findings and caveats of the study: Compared with aged donors, long-lived donors showed fewer expanded clones, suggesting selection. Estimates based on one million T cells were treated as lower bounds.

The sequencing sample was made of blood. This TCR came from a man aged 55 to 69 in good health. The genes are TRBV3-1 and TRBJ2-3; D not resolved. The CDR3 coding sequence is TGTGCCAGCAGCCATCAGCCGACAGATACGCAGTATTTT. Protein sequence: CASSHQPTDTQYF.